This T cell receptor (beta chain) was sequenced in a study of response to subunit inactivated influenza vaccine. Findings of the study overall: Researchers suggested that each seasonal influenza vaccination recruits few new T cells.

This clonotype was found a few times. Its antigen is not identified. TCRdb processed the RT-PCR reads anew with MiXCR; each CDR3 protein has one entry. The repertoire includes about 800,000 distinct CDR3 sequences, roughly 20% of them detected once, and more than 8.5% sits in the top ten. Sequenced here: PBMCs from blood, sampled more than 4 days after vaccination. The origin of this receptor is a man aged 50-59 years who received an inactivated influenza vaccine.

CDR3 DNA: TGTGCCAGCAGTTACTCTACTCGGACAGGGGCTAAAGAGACCCAGTACTTC. This gives the protein CASSYSTRTGAKETQYF. The V and J genes are TRBV6-5 and TRBJ2-5; 9 bases map to TRBD1. Germline assignment: CDR1 MNHEY and CDR2 SVGAGI. J was trimmed by 3 bases and V by 0 bases; bases with no gene match: 8. This CDR3 is 17 amino acids long.